This TCR beta chain was sequenced during a study of T cell changes during pregnancy in multiple sclerosis. Clones were sequenced by immunoSEQ multiplex PCR, and TCRdb holds only the in-frame ones, with some missing. The sample yields 55,000 to 70,000 clones, about 93% seen once. Germline V CDR1 and CDR2: MRHNA, SNTAGT. The CDR3 sequence is 15 residues long. The V end lost 3 bases, the J end lost 0 bases, and 9 bases lay between the germline ends. Sequencing used CD4+ T cells from peripheral blood mononuclear cells, obtained after pregnancy. This receptor was obtained from a female donor with multiple sclerosis, enrolled in a pregnancy study. This chain uses TRBV6-4 with TRBJ1-5; no reliable D call. The CDR3 region has the DNA TGTGCCAGCAGTGAGGACTTCGGTAGCAATCAGCCCCAGCATTTT. Its translation is CASSEDFGSNQPQHF.